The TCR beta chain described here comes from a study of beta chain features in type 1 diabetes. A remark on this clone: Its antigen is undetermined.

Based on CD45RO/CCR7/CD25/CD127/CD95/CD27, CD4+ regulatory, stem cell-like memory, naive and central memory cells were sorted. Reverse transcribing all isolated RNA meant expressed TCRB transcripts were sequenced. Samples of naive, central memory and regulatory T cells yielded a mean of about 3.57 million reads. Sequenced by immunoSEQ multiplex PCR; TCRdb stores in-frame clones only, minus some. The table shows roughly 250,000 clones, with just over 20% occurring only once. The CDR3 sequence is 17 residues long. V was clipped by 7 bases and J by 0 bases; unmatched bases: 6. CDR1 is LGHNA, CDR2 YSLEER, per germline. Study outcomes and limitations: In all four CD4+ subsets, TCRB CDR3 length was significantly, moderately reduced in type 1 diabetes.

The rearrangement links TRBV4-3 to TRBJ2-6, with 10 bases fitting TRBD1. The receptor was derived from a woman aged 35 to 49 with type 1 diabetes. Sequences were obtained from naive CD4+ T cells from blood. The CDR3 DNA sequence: TGCGCCAGCACATCGGGACAGGGGAGCTCTGGGGCCAACGTCCTGACTTTC. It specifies CASTSGQGSSGANVLTF.